Below, 9 T cell receptor beta chains from the same sample are listed, as sequenced in a study of control samples from healthy donors and cancer patients. Method: immunoSEQ multiplex PCR; TCRdb's copy keeps in-frame clones and lacks some. Altogether 130,000 to 150,000 clones are present, around 90% being singletons, with the ten largest covering approximately 2.9%. Sequencing input: blood. These receptor sequences come from a man in his thirties or forties in good health.

This chain connects TRBV19 to TRBJ1-2, with D perhaps TRBD1 (5 bases). This CDR3 has 13 amino acids. Per the germline V gene, CDR1 is LNHDA and CDR2 is SQIVND (reference sequence). V was shortened by 5 bases and J by 9 bases, with 16 bases between the two germline ends. The CDR3 sequence: CASSSDPGLSYTF. In DNA, the CDR3 is TGTGCCAGTAGTTCAGACCCAGGGTTGAGCTACACCTTC.

V and J are TRBV19 and TRBJ1-1; TRBD1 aligns across 8 bases. Unmatched junction bases numbered 4, after V lost 5 bases and J lost 2 bases. CDR3 size: 14 residues. Germline V gene lookup returns CDR1 LNHDA and CDR2 SQIVND (reference sequence). This chain's CDR3 is CASSSGQGNTEAFF. In DNA, the CDR3 is TGTGCCAGTAGTTCCGGACAGGGTAACACTGAAGCTTTCTTT.

The chain uses TRBV10-3 and TRBJ2-7; 10 bases map to TRBD2. The ends lost 10 bases at V and 3 bases at J; junction bases unmatched: 6. The CDR3 is 13 residues long. Germline CDR1 reads ENHRY; CDR2 reads SYGVKD. This CDR3 reads CARSGGDNYEQYF. In nucleotides, the CDR3 is TGTGCCAGAAGCGGGGGGGATAACTACGAGCAGTACTTC.

The rearrangement joins TRBV5-8 to TRBJ1-1; TRBD1 is a possible D gene (6 bases). The length of the CDR3 is 15 residues. With 3 bases removed from V and 0 bases from J, the gap between germline ends came to 12 bases. Germline V lookup: CDR1 SGHTS, CDR2 YDEGEE. CDR3 nucleotides: TGTGCCAGCAGCTCTGGGGGGCTCATGAACACTGAAGCTTTCTTT. Translated: CASSSGGLMNTEAFF.

This clone came up a few times. The rearrangement links TRBV4-1 to TRBJ2-3; D possibly corresponds to TRBD2 (5 bases). This CDR3 region has 16 residues. The germline gives CDR1 MGHRA, CDR2 YSYEKL. Trimming pared 0 bases from V and 0 bases from J, leaving 10 bases between. The chain's CDR3 is CASSQDRGASTDTQYF. The CDR3 DNA sequence: TGCGCCAGCAGCCAAGATCGGGGAGCTAGCACAGATACGCAGTATTTT.

The chain recombines TRBV5-5 with TRBJ1-5, with TRBD1 as a possible D gene (5 bases). The length of the CDR3 is 15 residues. Looked up from germline, CDR1 is SGHKS and CDR2 is YYEKEE (reference sequence). Trimming removed 0 bases at V and 7 bases at J, with 14 bases between. The CDR3 reads CASSLGAGYLQPQHF. CDR3 coding DNA: TGTGCCAGCAGCTTGGGGGCAGGGTACCTCCAGCCCCAGCATTTT.

The chain couples TRBV3-1 (or the pseudogene TRBV3-2) to TRBJ2-3; D perhaps matches TRBD2 (7 bases). The CDR3 runs to 16 residues. Germline-derived CDR1 and CDR2 are LGHDT and YNNKEL (reference sequence). Trimming took off 0 bases at V and 4 bases at J, with 14 bases between the two ends. Here the CDR3 reads CASSQDGGGRADTQYF. DNA of the CDR3: TGTGCCAGCAGCCAAGATGGGGGGGGCAGGGCAGATACGCAGTATTTT.

This sequence joins TRBV7-6 and TRBJ2-7; a weak D match, TRBD2 (6 bases). From germline, CDR1 is SGHVS and CDR2 FNYEAQ. Trimming stripped 4 bases from V and 0 bases from J, with 13 bases between. This CDR3 is built from 15 residues. The chain's CDR3 is CASSSRDSSSYEQYF. DNA for the CDR3: TGTGCCAGCAGCTCCCGGGACTCGAGCTCCTACGAGCAGTACTTC.

The chain recombines TRBV9 with TRBJ2-3; D is undetermined. Between the trimmed V and J ends, which lost 3 bases and 4 bases, there was a span of 6 bases. Germline V gives CDR1 SGDLS, CDR2 YYNGEE. The CDR3 has 12 amino acids. The CDR3 region is CASSDDSDTQYF. CDR3 bases: TGTGCCAGCAGCGACGACTCAGATACGCAGTATTTT. Variable domain in full (rest from reference TRBV9 and TRBJ2-3): DSGVTQTPKHLITATGQRVTLRCSPRSGDLSVYWYQQSLDQGLQFLIQYYNGEERAKGNILERFSAQQFPDLHSELNLSSLELGDSALYFCASSDDSDTQYFGPGTRLTVL.